Included here is one T cell receptor (beta chain) sequence, with context. This clonotype was counted at least ten times. Its antigen remains undetermined. No much larger clone exists at a distance of one base, and base qualities are not known. These data are taken from a study of blood T cells in healthy people across ages (dated by TCRdb to about 2015). General notes on the study: In model experiments, template switching captured roughly one uniquely barcoded TCR beta cDNA molecule for every two T cells. To track age-related changes in TCR beta repertoire diversity, the study relied on deep sequencing normalized with unique cDNA molecular identifiers. The donors were split into four age groups: young (average 16 years), middle-aged (about 40), aged (over 55) and long-lived (under 90). To avoid experimental bias, donors of different ages were randomly spread across the sequencing lanes. Two additional independent replicas of 1 million unique cDNA reads from the same blood draw were analyzed for two donors (one aged 18 to 30 and one aged 80 or older).

Library method: 5' RACE. The sequencer listed for this sample is Illumina HiSeq 2500. A second PCR of roughly 7 to 11 cycles was performed with a sample-barcoded 5' primer and a J-beta primer mix. Each TCR beta cDNA molecule received a unique molecular identifier from a template-switch 5' adaptor carrying 12 random nucleotides. Each sample yielded at least 3 million CDR3-containing paired-end reads. The Mint cDNA synthesis kit, primed by a TRBC-specific oligonucleotide, was used to synthesize first-strand cDNA from all RNA. All cDNA was treated with uracil-DNA glycosylase and then went through a first 18-cycle PCR with the universal primers M1SS and BC2_uni_R. Turning to the authors' computational methods: For normalization, 1 million high-quality reads, each with a distinct molecular identifier, were randomly selected from each sample. Reads with shared molecular identifiers were discarded instead of being binned into consensus sequences. MiTCR, with a Q25 quality threshold and the strictest error-elimination algorithm, was used for CDR3 identification, clonotype clustering and error correction. A nonparametric unseen species model with Euler transformation was used to estimate a lower bound on total TCR beta diversity. In TCRdb, the public reads were trimmed at Q25 with fastp and aligned with MiXCR, with productive beta chains retained. Under each unique CDR3 protein, matching rows form one entry showing the most common genes and DNA. These V and J calls are TCRdb output, not the study's own analysis. The sample table contains 600,000 or so distinct CDR3 sequences; only one count was recorded for about 30% of them. Of the sample, more than 15% falls within the top ten clones.

Points the paper makes about the study in general: There was a strong correlation between observed TCR beta diversity and the percentage of naive T cells measured by flow cytometry. Because profiling used bulk unsorted PBMCs, naive and antigen-experienced compartments could not be compared conclusively. Observed TCR beta diversity per million T cells fell roughly linearly with age, and a significant reduction was already apparent by age around 40. Donor CMV infection status was unknown, potentially confounding age-related changes in expanded clonotypes. Estimates of total diversity from one million sequenced T cells were regarded as lower bounds and underestimates. Compared with the aged group, more naive CD4+ T cells, fewer expanded clones and increased TCR diversity were shown by the long-lived group, suggesting age selection.

The roughly 39 donors, aged about 6 to 90 years, were systemically healthy Caucasian individuals from Russia. Each donor gave 8 to 10 milliliters of peripheral blood, drawn into EDTA-treated Vacutainer tubes. PBMCs were isolated by Ficoll-Paque density-gradient centrifugation, with at least 6.5 million obtained per sample. Total RNA, at least 6 micrograms per sample, was extracted from PBMCs with Trizol reagent. Naive CD45RAhigh/CD27high T cell percentages were measured by flow cytometry on a PBMC aliquot from every donor. This clonotype originated in an elderly woman in good health. The sequencing input was blood.

The CDR3 region reads CASRPRTASTFTDTQYF. In nucleotide form, the sequence is TGTGCCAGCAGGCCCCGGACGGCCTCGACTTTCACAGATACGCAGTATTTT. The V and J genes are TRBV6-5 and TRBJ2-3, with the D gene not clear enough to name. The junction carries 21 bases between V and J, which are trimmed by 6 bases and 2 bases respectively. CDR1 and CDR2 are read off the germline V gene as MNHEY and SVGAGI. The cysteine opens and the phenylalanine closes a CDR3 of 17 amino acids. The DNA shown is the 51-base CDR3, in frame from base 1.